This T cell receptor beta chain comes out of a study of identical twins. The CDR3 loop spans 17 amino acids. MiXCR, applied by TCRdb to the 5' RACE reads, yields one record per CDR3 protein. The sample lists 240,000 or so distinct CDR3 sequences, about 10% occurring once. The sequence derives from a man aged 45-65 years in good health. The sequenced material came from memory T cells sorted from blood. This chain joins TRBV21-1 and TRBJ2-3; the table assigns TRBD2, which was not confirmed against the DNA. TRBV21-1 is annotated as a pseudogene. In nucleotides, the CDR3 is TGTGCCAGCAGCAAAGAGGGCGGGGGGAAAGGCACAGATACGCAGTATTTT. Residues: CASSKEGGGKGTDTQYF.